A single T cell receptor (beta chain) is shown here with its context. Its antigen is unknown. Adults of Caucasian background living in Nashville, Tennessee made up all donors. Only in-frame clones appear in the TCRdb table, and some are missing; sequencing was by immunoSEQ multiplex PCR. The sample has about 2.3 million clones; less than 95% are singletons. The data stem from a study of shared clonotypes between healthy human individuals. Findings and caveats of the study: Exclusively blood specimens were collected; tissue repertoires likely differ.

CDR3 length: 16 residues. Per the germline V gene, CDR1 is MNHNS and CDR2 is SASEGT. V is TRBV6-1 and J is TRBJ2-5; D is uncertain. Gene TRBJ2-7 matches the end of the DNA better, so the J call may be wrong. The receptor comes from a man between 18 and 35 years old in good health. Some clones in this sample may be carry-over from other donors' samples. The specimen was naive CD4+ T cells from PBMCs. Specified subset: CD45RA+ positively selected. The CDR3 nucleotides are TGTGCCAGCAGTGAAGCTGGTGTTAGGAGCTCCTACGAGCAGTACTTC. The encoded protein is CASSEAGVRSSYEQYF.